The sequence of this T cell receptor (beta chain) was determined in a study of CD8+ T cells in alopecia areata. Noted treatment: oral pan-JAK inhibitor, 5-10 mg twice daily. Following RNA extraction, reverse transcription yielded cDNA that acted as the sequencing template. The repertoire was sequenced with immunoSEQ multiplex PCR; TCRdb's copy has only in-frame clones and lacks some. Counted here are 90,000 to 150,000 clones, roughly 60% occurring once; the ten biggest clones make up approximately 31%. Turning to this clone: Its specificity is unknown.

General study results and limits: Affected scalp, especially in alopecia totalis/universalis, had a higher clonality than normal scalp did. Tofacitinib delivered significant drops in scalp clonality and in expanded CD8+ clones among the top 100.

CDR3 size: 12 residues. V was cut by 4 bases and J by 14 bases, with 16 bases left in between. Germline CDR1 reads SGHDT; CDR2 reads YYEEEE. The source of this sequence is a human donor with alopecia areata. Sequencing used CD8+ T cells sorted from blood, obtained at week 4, from a patient treated with tofacitinib. The chain carries TRBV5-6 and TRBJ2-1; D tentatively reads TRBD1 or TRBD2 (5 bases each). The CDR3 DNA follows: TGTGCCAGCAGCCCCGGGACGATGGAAGAGTTCTTC. It codes for CASSPGTMEEFF.